Listed here are 2 T cell receptor beta chains from one sample, sequenced in a study of blood T cell repertoires in COVID-19. The table came from immunoSEQ multiplex PCR; TCRdb's copy has only in-frame clones and leaves some out. The sample consists of hundreds of thousands of clones, approximately 90% of them appearing once. Material: peripheral blood. The receptors here all came from a woman aged 25 to 45 with active or convalescent COVID-19.

This clone was picked up a small number of times. The genes are TRBV11-3 and TRBJ2-1; 11 bases align to TRBD2. Germline CDR1 is SGHNT and CDR2 is YENEEA. This CDR3 is 15 amino acids long. The V segment lost 2 bases and the J segment 10 bases; nucleotides outside the gene matches: 7. CDR3 nucleotides: TGTGCCAGCAGCTTAACTAGCGGGAGCTTACGGGAGCAGTTCTTC. Translated: CASSLTSGSLREQFF. The full variable domain, with the rest looked up from reference TRBV11-3 and TRBJ2-1, is EAGVVQSPRYKIIEKKQPVAFWCNPISGHNTLYWYLQNLGQGPELLIRYENEEAVDDSQLPKDRFSAERLKGVDSTLKIQPAELGDSAVYLCASSLTSGSLREQFFGPGTRLTVL.

This chain links TRBV11-2 with TRBJ1-2; no firm D call. The germline V gene has CDR1 SGHAT and CDR2 FQNNGV. CDR3 length: 14 amino acids. V lost 0 bases and J 0 bases, leaving 5 bases between the germline ends. In nucleotides, the CDR3 is TGTGCCAGCAGCTTAGACTCCGCTAACTATGGCTACACCTTC. Its protein is CASSLDSANYGYTF.